The present T cell receptor (beta chain) was sequenced within a study of T cell repertoires in cytomegalovirus infection. Study information: Through public TCR beta signatures, both CMV infection and matching HLA type were indicated.

This clonotype was found many times. What it recognizes is unknown. This CDR3 comprises 14 residues. CDR1 is SGHTA and CDR2 is FQGNSA in the germline V gene. Trimming cost V 5 bases and J 0 bases, with 10 bases left between them. TCRdb reprocessed the reads with MiXCR, giving one entry per CDR3 protein. The repertoire consists of about 260,000 distinct CDR3 sequences, with approximately 9% occurring once and the leading ten covering about 16%. Notes on the study in general: HLA-C-restricted, CMV-specific TCR beta clonotypes were dominant ex vivo. Carriage of CMV together with the relevant HLA was identifiable through cumulative public TCR beta family frequency.

The receptor comes from a human donor in good health (CMV status not recorded). Some clones in this sample may be carry-over from other donors' samples. The chain is built from TRBV7-2 and TRBJ1-1; the D is unclear. The sample was PBMCs. The chain's CDR3 is CASSPQILNTEAFF. The CDR3 DNA reads TGTGCCAGCAGCCCTCAGATACTGAACACTGAAGCTTTCTTT.